This TCR beta chain is drawn from a study of T cells in Graves' hyperthyroidism and ophthalmopathy. Diagnoses rested on clinical symptoms, serum thyroxine and TRAb, thyroid ultrasound and orbital computed tomography. The germline V gene encodes CDR1 MGHDK and CDR2 SYGVNS. V was clipped by 11 bases and J by 6 bases, with 10 bases between them. The CDR3 has 10 residues. General study points: In blood, most of the thyroid clonotypes expanded above 0.001 were also present. Ophthalmopathy was distinguished from stable hyperthyroidism by 13 V-J signatures. The model anticipated ophthalmopathy a median 6.5 months pre-onset.

TCR beta CDR3 regions were amplified from RNA. Carried out on the TCR CDR3, a first-round RT-PCR used the HTBI primer set. Via MiXCR, TCRdb re-called the multiplex PCR reads, giving one row per CDR3 protein. The sample comprises more than 500,000 distinct CDR3 sequences, around 43% of which are singletons, and 35% to 50% rests with the top ten. Details on this clonotype: Antigen unknown.

The sample comprised peripheral blood or thyroid tissue (not recorded which). V is TRBV25-1 and J is TRBJ1-2, with a weak D call TRBD1 (5 bases). This receptor was identified in an adult woman with Graves' disease, either hyperthyroidism or ophthalmopathy (not recorded which). This CDR3 reads CALLGDGYTF. The CDR3 DNA reads TGTGCCCTTTTGGGGGATGGCTACACCTTC.